These T cell receptor beta chains were read from a single sample in a study of cytomegalovirus exposure and HLA in healthy donors. TCRdb's copy holds only in-frame clones and misses some; the assay was immunoSEQ multiplex PCR. This sample has some 80,000 clones; 62% occur once, and the top ten carry 4.4%. Sequences were obtained from PBMCs. The receptor source for this set is a male donor in good health and CMV-seropositive. The CDR3 runs from the conserved cysteine through the conserved F or W. A D gene is named only where the DNA matches it firmly. Clone size appears in some rows only: once, few, many, or a class for an expanded clone.

j_call | clone_size | v_call | d_call | cdr3_aa | cdr3_nt
TRBJ2-3 | - | TRBV7-6 | TRBD2 | CASTPGGGGTDTQYF | TGTGCCAGCACCCCAGGCGGCGGGGGGACAGATACGCAGTATTTT
TRBJ1-2 | - | TRBV5-1 | TRBD1 | CASSLGQGNYGYTF | TGCGCCAGCAGCTTGGGACAGGGCAACTATGGCTACACCTTC
TRBJ1-5 | - | TRBV28 | TRBD1 | CASSLTGNQPQHF | TGTGCCAGCAGTCTGACAGGGAATCAGCCCCAGCATTTT
TRBJ2-3 | - | TRBV4-3 | - | CASSQAHAGFTDTQYF | TGCGCCAGCAGCCAAGCCCATGCGGGATTCACAGATACGCAGTATTTT
TRBJ2-1 | once | TRBV5-6 | TRBD2 | CASSFFSGSSYNEQFF | TGTGCCAGCAGCTTTTTTAGCGGGAGCTCCTACAATGAGCAGTTCTTC
TRBJ1-5 | once | TRBV29-1 | TRBD1 | CSVGDRDQPQHF | TGCAGCGTTGGGGACAGGGATCAGCCCCAGCATTTT
TRBJ1-4 | - | TRBV7-6 | TRBD1 | CASSGVDRGLGGPGKLFF | TGTGCCAGCTCCGGTGTGGACAGGGGGCTTGGGGGGCCCGGAAAACTGTTTTTT
TRBJ2-5 | - | TRBV2 | TRBD2 | CASRRDGGMETQYF | TGTGCCAGTCGGCGAGACGGGGGGATGGAGACCCAGTACTTC
TRBJ1-5 | - | TRBV25-1 | - | CASSEFRAGQPQHF | TGTGCCAGCAGTGAATTCCGGGCGGGGCAGCCCCAGCATTTT
TRBJ1-5 | few | TRBV6-6 | - | CASGGGSNQPQHF | TGTGCCAGCGGGGGCGGCAGCAATCAGCCCCAGCATTTT
TRBJ2-7 | - | TRBV6-1 | - | CASRSGLTFYEQYF | TGTGCCAGCAGGTCGGGACTGACTTTCTACGAGCAGTACTTC
TRBJ2-1 | - | TRBV5-1 | TRBD1 | CASSLVATGSNNEQFF | TGCGCCAGCAGCTTGGTAGCGACAGGGAGTAACAATGAGCAGTTCTTC
TRBJ2-7 | - | TRBV14 | TRBD2 | CASSQGGLAGFYEQYF | TGTGCCAGCAGCCAAGGGGGACTAGCGGGATTCTACGAGCAGTACTTC
TRBJ1-6 | - | TRBV5-8 | TRBD1 | CASMGQGHSPLHF | TGTGCCAGCATGGGACAGGGGCATTCACCCCTCCACTTT
TRBJ1-1 | - | TRBV7-3 | TRBD1 | CASSLHFLERQGGNRAFF | TGTGCCAGCAGCTTACACTTCTTGGAACGACAGGGTGGAAATCGAGCTTTCTTT
TRBJ2-3 | - | TRBV12-5 | TRBD2 | CASGLVLAGDPTDTQYF | TGTGCTAGTGGTTTGGTACTGGCGGGGGACCCCACAGATACGCAGTATTTT
TRBJ1-1 | many | TRBV5-6 | - | CASSLVPGLGNTEAFF | TGTGCCAGCAGCTTAGTCCCGGGGTTAGGGAACACTGAAGCTTTCTTT
TRBJ1-1 | few | TRBV19 | - | CASSIETATEAFF | TGTGCCAGTAGTATAGAAACAGCTACTGAAGCTTTCTTT
TRBJ1-2 | - | TRBV28 | TRBD1 | CASSLQSGGLYGYTF | TGTGCCAGCAGTCTCCAGTCAGGGGGGCTCTATGGCTACACCTTC
TRBJ1-4 | - | TRBV5-5 | - | CASSPGGIGNEKLFF | TGTGCCAGCAGCCCGGGGGGGATAGGTAATGAAAAACTGTTTTTT
TRBJ2-4 | medium-sized | TRBV28 | TRBD1 | CASRQQGNKNIQYF | TGTGCCAGCAGGCAACAGGGGAACAAAAACATTCAGTACTTC
TRBJ1-4 | - | TRBV5-1 | TRBD1 | CASSYRDRDEKLFF | TGCGCCAGCAGTTATAGGGACAGGGACGAAAAACTGTTTTTT
TRBJ2-3 | few | TRBV7-9 | TRBD2 | CASSPWTSGRASTDTQYF | TGTGCCAGCAGCCCATGGACTAGCGGGAGGGCTAGCACAGATACGCAGTATTTT
TRBJ2-7 | - | TRBV4-1 | - | CASSPESASYEQYF | TGCGCCAGCAGCCCCGAGAGTGCTTCCTACGAGCAGTACTTC
TRBJ2-3 | - | TRBV12-5 | - | CASGPSGSTDTQYF | TGTGCTAGTGGCCCTTCCGGGAGCACAGATACGCAGTATTTT
TRBJ1-2 | few | TRBV29-1 | - | CSVGGSNYGYTF | TGCAGCGTCGGCGGTTCAAACTATGGCTACACCTTC
TRBJ2-1 | medium-sized | TRBV7-2 | TRBD2 | CAAEAGYNEQFF | TGTGCGGCAGAAGCGGGGTACAATGAGCAGTTCTTC
TRBJ2-7 | - | TRBV29-1 | - | CSVEEGGKGYEQYF | TGCAGCGTTGAAGAAGGCGGGAAAGGCTACGAGCAGTACTTC
TRBJ1-6 | - | TRBV28 | TRBD1 | CASTAGTGGNSPLHF | TGTGCCAGCACCGCCGGGACAGGGGGAAATTCACCCCTCCACTTT
TRBJ1-2 | few | TRBV30 | - | CAWSVRVGYTF | TGTGCCTGGAGTGTACGGGTTGGCTACACCTTC
TRBJ1-2 | few | TRBV6-5 | - | CATHSGASYGYTF | TGTGCCACTCACTCGGGAGCTAGCTATGGCTACACCTTC
TRBJ1-5 | - | TRBV6-5 | TRBD1 | CASSPGQAPGQPQHF | TGTGCCAGCAGTCCGGGACAGGCCCCGGGACAGCCCCAGCATTTT
TRBJ1-4 | few | TRBV27 | TRBD1 | CASSPPGQYEKLFF | TGTGCCAGCAGTCCACCGGGACAGTATGAAAAACTGTTTTTT
TRBJ2-3 | - | TRBV28 | TRBD2 | CASSFPLGGGGLADTQYF | TGTGCCAGCAGTTTCCCTCTGGGTGGGGGAGGGCTTGCAGATACGCAGTATTTT
TRBJ2-1 | few | TRBV7-2 | TRBD2 | CASSTSGSSYNEQFF | TGTGCCAGCAGCACAAGCGGGAGCTCCTACAATGAGCAGTTCTTC
TRBJ1-2 | - | TRBV5-1 | - | CASSKDHEGTWGYTF | TGCGCCAGCAGCAAGGATCACGAGGGAACCTGGGGCTACACCTTC
TRBJ2-3 | - | TRBV5-1 | TRBD2 | CASSRIAGADTQYF | TGCGCCAGCAGTCGGATAGCGGGAGCAGATACGCAGTATTTT
TRBJ2-5 | - | TRBV28 | TRBD2 | CASKRLAERTQYF | TGTGCCAGCAAAAGACTAGCGGAGCGGACCCAGTACTTC
TRBJ2-5 | - | TRBV27 | TRBD1 | CASSRTGGFGETQYF | TGTGCCAGCAGTAGGACAGGGGGCTTTGGAGAGACCCAGTACTTC
TRBJ1-6 | - | TRBV11-2 | TRBD1 | CASSLGTGSSPLHF | TGTGCCAGCAGCTTGGGGACAGGGTCTTCACCCCTCCACTTT
TRBJ1-2 | - | TRBV6-5 | - | CASSPTGNLNYGYTF | TGTGCCAGCAGCCCGACAGGAAACTTGAACTATGGCTACACCTTC
TRBJ1-4 | - | TRBV6-6 | TRBD1 | CASRLTGNEKLFF | TGTGCCAGCAGGTTGACAGGGAATGAAAAACTGTTTTTT
TRBJ2-5 | - | TRBV7-2 | TRBD1 | CASSYTGVRETQYF | TGTGCCAGCAGCTATACAGGGGTTCGGGAGACCCAGTACTTC
TRBJ2-2 | - | TRBV28 | TRBD2 | CASSSQLAGPNTGELFF | TGTGCCAGCAGTTCACAACTAGCGGGCCCGAACACCGGGGAGCTGTTTTTT
TRBJ1-4 | - | TRBV5-6 | - | CASSLGWQGAMELFF | TGTGCCAGCAGCTTGGGATGGCAGGGTGCAATGGAACTGTTTTTT
TRBJ2-5 | - | TRBV4-2 | - | CASSQDLGRDPQETQYF | TGTGCCAGCAGCCAAGATCTGGGGCGGGATCCGCAAGAGACCCAGTACTTC
TRBJ2-2 | few | TRBV5-1 | TRBD2 | CASSLAGGREDTGELFF | TGCGCCAGCAGCTTGGCCGGGGGACGGGAGGACACCGGGGAGCTGTTTTTT
TRBJ1-1 | - | TRBV29-1 | - | CSVSTGATEAFF | TGCAGCGTTTCGACAGGAGCAACTGAAGCTTTCTTT
TRBJ1-1 | - | TRBV6-1 | TRBD1 | CASSDSDRALGGNTEAFF | TGTGCCAGCAGTGATTCGGACAGGGCTCTAGGAGGAAACACTGAAGCTTTCTTT
TRBJ2-1 | - | TRBV19 | TRBD2 | CASRFPGLAGVDEQFF | TGTGCCAGTAGATTCCCGGGACTAGCGGGAGTTGATGAGCAGTTCTTC
TRBJ2-2 | - | TRBV7-2 | TRBD1 | CASSLGQGTGELFF | TGTGCCAGCAGCTTGGGACAGGGCACCGGGGAGCTGTTTTTT
TRBJ1-2 | - | TRBV6-5 | TRBD1 | CASSTRTGRDGYTF | TGTGCCAGCAGTACCCGGACAGGGAGGGATGGCTACACCTTC
TRBJ1-1 | - | TRBV19 | - | CASSKAPGTEAFF | TGTGCCAGTAGTAAGGCCCCAGGGACTGAAGCTTTCTTT
TRBJ2-1 | few | TRBV6-6 | TRBD1 | CASSADRDYNEQFF | TGTGCCAGCAGTGCCGACAGGGACTACAATGAGCAGTTCTTC
TRBJ2-2 | - | TRBV9 | - | CASSLRDKNTGELFF | TGTGCCAGCAGCCTACGGGACAAGAACACCGGGGAGCTGTTTTTT